This T cell receptor (beta chain) was recorded in a study of T cells in Graves' hyperthyroidism and ophthalmopathy (dated by TCRdb to between 2017 and 2020). In the study overall: Peripheral blood samples were taken at initial diagnosis, before any treatment was given. TCR V-J signatures able to tell the groups apart were searched for in a discovery cohort of 100 patients, of whom roughly 42 had Graves' ophthalmopathy and about 55 had stable Graves' hyperthyroidism. Prospective prediction of ophthalmopathy was tested in an independent validation cohort of fewer than 20 hyperthyroidism patients and 17 patients who later progressed to ophthalmopathy. The 100 discovery patients were randomly split 7:3 into training and test sets. The study also compared thyroid tissue and blood T-cell repertoires from over 5 Graves' hyperthyroidism patients. Following sampling, methimazole starting at 30 mg daily was given to hyperthyroidism patients, and high-dose intravenous methylprednisolone was given to ophthalmopathy patients. TCR Vbeta CDR3 sequencing of 140 or so peripheral blood samples (under 45 ophthalmopathy, about 75 hyperthyroidism and some 17 progressor patients) is reported in the paper.

Hyperthyroidism patients were aged 18 to 65 years and newly diagnosed, with disease duration of less than 2 months. The study excluded patients with uncontrolled infections, other autoimmune diseases, pregnancy or lactation. Diagnoses relied on clinical symptoms, serum thyroxine and TRAb, thyroid ultrasound and orbital computed tomography. For progressor patients, blood was drawn at the first diagnosis of hyperthyroidism, before any ophthalmopathy symptoms had appeared. Ficoll-Paque density gradient centrifugation was used to isolate PBMCs from about 9 ml of fresh peripheral blood. Patients classed as progressors first received a Graves' hyperthyroidism diagnosis and then went on to develop ophthalmopathy during follow-up. Total RNA was extracted with Trizol reagent, and quality was checked on an Agilent 2100 Bioanalyzer. Overall study outcomes, separate from this receptor: Most expanded thyroid clonotypes (frequency above 0.001) were also found in blood, which suggests that blood repertoires may mirror thyroid immune responses. During validation, the model predicted progression to ophthalmopathy a median of approximately 7 months ahead of onset, with around 65% sensitivity and more than 72% specificity. No statistical method was used to fix the sample size in advance, and group allocation was not hidden from the investigators. In cross-validation, a model built on a 13 V-J signature told ophthalmopathy apart from stable hyperthyroidism with over 85% sensitivity and approximately 81% specificity, and in testing the same model reached 80%/75%.

TCR beta CDR3 regions were amplified from RNA transcripts. The TCR CDR3 was subjected to a first round of RT-PCR using the HTBI primer set and the Qiagen OneStep RT-PCR kit. A second multiplex PCR round built the libraries, followed by size selection and purification. Sequencing of the libraries was done on an Illumina HiSeq2000 using paired-end 100 bp reads. In the original analysis: Raw data were processed with SOAPnuke, discarding reads with adapters, uncalled bases, mean Phred below 15, or no exact constant-primer or identifier match. COPE v1.2.5 was used to merge high-quality paired reads, and clonotypes were defined as unique nucleotide sequences. Clonotypes were aligned to IMGT TRBV, TRBD and TRBJ reference segments using MiTCR v1.1. Only V-J combinations with frequency above 0.0001, covering 99% to 99.2% of repertoires, were analysed. A TCS score was defined as the ratio between F50 (clonal expansion) and ExV (chaos), using BLOSUM62-based TCRdist between CDR3 peptides within each V-J. Welch's t-statistics and random forest reduced several hundred V-J features to some 14, which were used in a naive Bayes classifier (R e1071). TCRdb took the public reads, trimmed them with fastp at Q25, ran MiXCR for clone calling and kept in-frame beta chains. Rows with a matching CDR3 protein are joined into one entry that keeps the most common DNA and genes. The V and J calls shown here were made by TCRdb, not taken from the authors' results. The sample contains more than 550,000 distinct CDR3 sequences, around a sixth of them found a single time. Roughly a sixth of the sample is in the top ten clones.

To note about this clonotype: Its antigen specificity is not known. Per-base qualities were not stored, and no clone one base away is much larger.

The source of this sequence is a woman aged 45-60 years with Graves' hyperthyroidism that later progressed to Graves' ophthalmopathy. Sequenced material: blood.

The DNA sequence follows: TGTGCCAGCGGCGACATCTACAATGAGCAGTTCTTC. Its protein product is CASGDIYNEQFF. The chain is assembled from TRBV6-1 and TRBJ2-1; the D gene assignment is ambiguous. From the germline V gene, CDR1 is MNHNS and CDR2 is SASEGT. The CDR3 spans 12 residues, from the cysteine through the phenylalanine. The sequence is cut down to CDR3 DNA, 36 bases in frame from base 1. V and J lose 8 bases and 3 bases, and a span of 8 bases separates them.